The T cell receptor (beta chain) described here comes from a study of cytomegalovirus exposure and HLA in healthy donors. The CDR3 has 17 amino acids. Germline V gene sequence: CDR1 SGHRS, CDR2 YFSETQ. After removal of 4 bases from V and 0 bases from J, the junction contained 6 bases not matched to a gene. The primer mix had 60 Vbeta and 13 Jbeta primers. TCRdb keeps only in-frame clones here, not all; method: immunoSEQ multiplex PCR. This repertoire shows 150,000 to 200,000 clones, 70% to 85% found once; its top ten account for under 6.5%. Sequences were obtained from PBMCs. This chain uses TRBV5-1 with TRBJ2-6; 8 nucleotides align to TRBD2. This receptor was obtained from a middle-aged man in good health and CMV-seropositive. CDR3 in amino acids: CASSPGTSVSGANVLTF. The CDR3, as DNA: TGCGCCAGCAGCCCCGGGACTAGTGTCTCTGGGGCCAACGTCCTGACTTTC.